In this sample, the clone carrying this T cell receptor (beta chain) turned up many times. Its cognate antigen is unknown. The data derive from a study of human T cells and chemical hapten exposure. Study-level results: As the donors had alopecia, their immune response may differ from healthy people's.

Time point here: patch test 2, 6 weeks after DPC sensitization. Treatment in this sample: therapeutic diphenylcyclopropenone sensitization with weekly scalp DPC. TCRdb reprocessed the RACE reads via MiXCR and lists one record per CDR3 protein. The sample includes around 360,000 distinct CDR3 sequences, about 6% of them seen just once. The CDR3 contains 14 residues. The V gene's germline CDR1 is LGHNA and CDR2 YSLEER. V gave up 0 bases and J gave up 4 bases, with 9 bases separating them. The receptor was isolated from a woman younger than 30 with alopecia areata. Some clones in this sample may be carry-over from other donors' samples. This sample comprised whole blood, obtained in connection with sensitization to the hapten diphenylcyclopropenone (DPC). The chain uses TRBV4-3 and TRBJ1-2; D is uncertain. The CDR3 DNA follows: TGCGCCAGCAGCCAAGATCGGGCAGTCTATGGCTACACCTTC. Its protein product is CASSQDRAVYGYTF.